This paragraph covers one T cell receptor beta chain sequence. These data originate in a study of control samples from healthy donors and cancer patients. This table comes from immunoSEQ multiplex PCR, and its TCRdb copy is limited to in-frame clones, with some not included. The sample carries 150,000 or so clones, approximately 86% recorded once. CDR3 size: 15 residues. CDR1 and CDR2 from the germline V gene are GTSNPN and SVGIG (reference sequence). V trimming: 0 bases; J trimming: 6 bases; junction bases outside the gene matches: 10. This sequence was found in a man aged 18-30 years in good health. Sequences were obtained from blood. J is TRBJ2-7 and V is TRBV30, with 8 bases aligning to TRBD1. The CDR3, as DNA: TGTGCCTGGAGTGTACTGTGGACAGGGCGAAGCGAGCAGTACTTC. Translated, it gives CAWSVLWTGRSEQYF.